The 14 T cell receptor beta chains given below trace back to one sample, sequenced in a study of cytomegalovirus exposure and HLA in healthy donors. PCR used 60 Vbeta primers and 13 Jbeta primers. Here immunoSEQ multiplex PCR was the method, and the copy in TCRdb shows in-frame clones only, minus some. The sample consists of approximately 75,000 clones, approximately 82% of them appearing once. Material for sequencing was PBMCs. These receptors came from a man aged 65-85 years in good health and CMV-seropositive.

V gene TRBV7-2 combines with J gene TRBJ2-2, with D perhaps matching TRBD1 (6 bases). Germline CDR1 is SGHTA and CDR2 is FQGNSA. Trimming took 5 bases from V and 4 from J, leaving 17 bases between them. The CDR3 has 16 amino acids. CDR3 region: CASSPPGAALTGELFF. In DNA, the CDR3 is TGTGCCAGCAGCCCACCAGGGGCCGCTCTCACCGGGGAGCTGTTTTTT.

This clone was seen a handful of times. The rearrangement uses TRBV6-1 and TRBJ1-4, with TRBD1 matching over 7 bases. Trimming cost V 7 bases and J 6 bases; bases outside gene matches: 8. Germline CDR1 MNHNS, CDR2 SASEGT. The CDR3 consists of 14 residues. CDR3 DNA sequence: TGTGCCAGCAACTTCGGGACAGCGGATGAAAAACTGTTTTTT. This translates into CASNFGTADEKLFF.

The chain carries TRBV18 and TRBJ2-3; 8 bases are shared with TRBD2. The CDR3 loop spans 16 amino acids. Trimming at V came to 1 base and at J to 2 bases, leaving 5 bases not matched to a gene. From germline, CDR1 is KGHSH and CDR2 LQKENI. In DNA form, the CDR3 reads TGTGCCAGCTCACCACTAAGCGGGAGCCTCACAGATACGCAGTATTTT. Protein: CASSPLSGSLTDTQYF.

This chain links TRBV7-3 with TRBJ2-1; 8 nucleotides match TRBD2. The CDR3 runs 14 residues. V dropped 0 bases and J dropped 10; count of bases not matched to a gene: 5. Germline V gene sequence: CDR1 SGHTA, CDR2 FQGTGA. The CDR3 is CASSLTRVAGEQFF. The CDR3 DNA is TGTGCCAGCAGCTTAACGAGGGTAGCGGGAGAGCAGTTCTTC.

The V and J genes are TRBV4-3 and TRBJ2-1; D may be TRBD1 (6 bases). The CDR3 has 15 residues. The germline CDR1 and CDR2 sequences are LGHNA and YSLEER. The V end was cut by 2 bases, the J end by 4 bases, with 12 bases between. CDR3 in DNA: TGCGCCAGCAGCCAATCCGGGACAAGTTACAATGAGCAGTTCTTC. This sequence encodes CASSQSGTSYNEQFF.

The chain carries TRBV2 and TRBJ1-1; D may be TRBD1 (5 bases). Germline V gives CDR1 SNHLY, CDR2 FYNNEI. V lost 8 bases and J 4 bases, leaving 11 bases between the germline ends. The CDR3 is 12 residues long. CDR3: CASRVGLTEAFF. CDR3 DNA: TGTGCCAGCCGAGTGGGGCTCACTGAAGCTTTCTTT.

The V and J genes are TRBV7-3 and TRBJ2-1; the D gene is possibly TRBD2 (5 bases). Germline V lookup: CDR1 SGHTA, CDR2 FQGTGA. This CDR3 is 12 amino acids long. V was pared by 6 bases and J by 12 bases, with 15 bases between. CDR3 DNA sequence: TGTGCCAGCAGGTCGTCCGGGGATGGGCAGTTCTTC. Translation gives CASRSSGDGQFF.

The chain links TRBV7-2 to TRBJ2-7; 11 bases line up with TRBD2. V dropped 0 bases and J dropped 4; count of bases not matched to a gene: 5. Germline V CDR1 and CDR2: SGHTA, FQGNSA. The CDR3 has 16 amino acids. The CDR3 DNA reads TGTGCCAGCAGCTTAGCTAGCGGGGGGGCCGGGTACGAGCAGTACTTC. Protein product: CASSLASGGAGYEQYF.

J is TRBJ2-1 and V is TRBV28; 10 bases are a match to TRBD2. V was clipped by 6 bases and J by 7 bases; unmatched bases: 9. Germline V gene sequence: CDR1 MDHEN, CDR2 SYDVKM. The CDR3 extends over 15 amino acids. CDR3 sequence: CASSPALAGENEQFF. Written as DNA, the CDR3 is TGTGCCAGCAGCCCGGCCCTAGCGGGAGAGAATGAGCAGTTCTTC.

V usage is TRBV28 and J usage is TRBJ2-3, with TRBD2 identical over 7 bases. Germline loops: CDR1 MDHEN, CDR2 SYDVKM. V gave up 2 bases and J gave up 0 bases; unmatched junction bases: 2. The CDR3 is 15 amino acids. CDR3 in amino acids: CASSLGGSSTDTQYF. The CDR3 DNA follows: TGTGCCAGCAGTTTAGGCGGGAGTAGCACAGATACGCAGTATTTT.

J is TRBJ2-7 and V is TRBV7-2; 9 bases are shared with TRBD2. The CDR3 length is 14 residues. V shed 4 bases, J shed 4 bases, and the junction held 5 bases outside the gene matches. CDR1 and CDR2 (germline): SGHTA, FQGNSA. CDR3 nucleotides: TGTGCCAGCAGCTATAGCGGGGGCTCTTACGAGCAGTACTTC. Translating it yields CASSYSGGSYEQYF.

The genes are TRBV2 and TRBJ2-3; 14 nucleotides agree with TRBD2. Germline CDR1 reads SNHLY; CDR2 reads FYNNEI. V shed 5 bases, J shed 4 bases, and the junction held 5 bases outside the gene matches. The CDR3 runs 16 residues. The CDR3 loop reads CASSLGLAGGPDTQYF. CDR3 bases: TGTGCCAGCAGTCTCGGACTAGCGGGAGGTCCAGATACGCAGTATTTT.

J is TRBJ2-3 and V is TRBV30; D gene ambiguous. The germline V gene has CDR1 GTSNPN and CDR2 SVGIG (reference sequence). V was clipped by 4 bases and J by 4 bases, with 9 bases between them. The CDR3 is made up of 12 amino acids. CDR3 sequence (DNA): TGTGCCTGGAAATTGAGTGCAGATACGCAGTATTTT. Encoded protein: CAWKLSADTQYF.

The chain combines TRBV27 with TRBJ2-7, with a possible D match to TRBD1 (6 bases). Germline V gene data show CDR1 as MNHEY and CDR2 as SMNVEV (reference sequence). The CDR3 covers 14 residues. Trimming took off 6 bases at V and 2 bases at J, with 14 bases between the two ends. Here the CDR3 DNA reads TGTGCCAGCAGCCCGGGACATCTCGCCTACGAGCAGTACTTC. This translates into CASSPGHLAYEQYF.